This TCR beta chain appears in the sequencing data of a study of STAT3 mutations in large granular lymphocyte leukemia. Clones were sequenced by immunoSEQ multiplex PCR, and TCRdb holds only the in-frame ones, with some missing. The table includes under 1,500 clones, about 2.5% detected once. This clone was counted only a few times. Antigen unknown. The study, taken as a whole, reports: Some patients had persisting codominant clonotypes that could mask small clones. Every T-LGLL patient had at least one immunodominant TCRbeta clonotype. Variable sampling intervals and differing treatment regimens complicated linking therapy response to TCR clonal burden changes.

The sequencing sample was made of PBMCs. This receptor was identified in a human donor with T large granular lymphocyte leukemia. Some clones in this sample may be carry-over from other donors' samples.

The CDR3 nucleotides read TGCGCCAGCAGCCTTACCGGGACGGAGCAGTTCTTC. It translates to CASSLTGTEQFF. This chain connects TRBV5-1 to TRBJ2-1, with D perhaps assigned TRBD1 or TRBD2 (5 bases each). V lost 4 bases, J lost 10 bases, and 12 bases lay in between. Germline V gene lookup returns CDR1 SGHRS and CDR2 YFSETQ. This CDR3 has 12 amino acids.